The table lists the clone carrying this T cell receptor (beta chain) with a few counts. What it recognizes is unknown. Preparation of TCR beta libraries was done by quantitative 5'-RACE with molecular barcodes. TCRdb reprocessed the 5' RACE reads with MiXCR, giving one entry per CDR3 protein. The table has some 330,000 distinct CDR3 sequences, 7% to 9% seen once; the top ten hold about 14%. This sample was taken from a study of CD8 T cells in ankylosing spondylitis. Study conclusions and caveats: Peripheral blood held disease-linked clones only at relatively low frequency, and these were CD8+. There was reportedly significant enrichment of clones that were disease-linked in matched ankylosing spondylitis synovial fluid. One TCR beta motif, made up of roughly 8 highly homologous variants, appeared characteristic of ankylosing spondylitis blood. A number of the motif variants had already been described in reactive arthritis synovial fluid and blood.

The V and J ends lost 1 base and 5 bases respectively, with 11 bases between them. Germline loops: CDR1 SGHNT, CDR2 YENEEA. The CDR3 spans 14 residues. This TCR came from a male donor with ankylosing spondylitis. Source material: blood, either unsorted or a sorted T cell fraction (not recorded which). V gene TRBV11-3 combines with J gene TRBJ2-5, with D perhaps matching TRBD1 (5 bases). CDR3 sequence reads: CASSLGQYLETQYF. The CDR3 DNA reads TGTGCCAGCAGCTTAGGACAGTACCTTGAGACCCAGTACTTC.